This T cell receptor beta chain was identified in a study of T cell repertoires in cytomegalovirus infection. Study-wide results and caveats: Identification of carriers of CMV plus the relevant HLA was performed using cumulative public TCR beta family frequency.

Germline lookup yields CDR1 SGHAT and CDR2 FQNNGV. This CDR3 has 16 residues. Trimming took 1 base from V and 7 from J; bases not matched to a gene: 11. TCRdb redid the calling of the reads with MiXCR, one entry per CDR3 protein. Among hundreds of thousands of distinct CDR3 sequences listed, about 11% were seen once. This clonotype has at least ten counts. Its antigen remains unidentified. This TCR was recovered from a human donor in good health (CMV status not recorded). Some clones in this sample may be carry-over from other donors' samples. Material for sequencing was PBMCs. The chain employs TRBV11-2 and TRBJ2-7, with TRBD2 matching over 9 bases. This CDR3 reads CASSLAPVLAGSEQYF. CDR3 nucleotides: TGTGCCAGCAGCTTAGCCCCCGTCCTAGCGGGGTCTGAGCAGTACTTC. Full variable domain (remainder filled in from reference TRBV11-2 and TRBJ2-7): EAGVAQSPRYKIIEKRQSVAFWCNPISGHATLYWYQQILGQGPKLLIQFQNNGVVDDSQLPKDRFSAERLKGVDSTLKIQPAKLEDSAVYLCASSLAPVLAGSEQYFGPGTRLTVT.